This record concerns one TCR beta chain sequence. When the RNA was reverse transcribed, random hexamers were used with an input of roughly 0.45 to 1 ug. TCRdb called the immunoSEQ multiplex PCR reads again in MiXCR, with one record for every CDR3 protein. The table shows about 90,000 distinct CDR3 sequences, with roughly 91% occurring only once. This record belongs to a study of CD8 T cells in Susac syndrome. This CDR3 comprises 15 residues. Germline CDR1 is MDHEN and CDR2 is SYDVKM. V lost 7 bases and J 0 bases, leaving 13 bases between the germline ends. Bulk CD8+ and CD4+ cells came from magnetic negative isolation; CD8+ TEMRA by FACS.

The sequenced material came from CD8+ T cells from PBMCs. The receptor was derived from a human donor in good health. V gene TRBV28 combines with J gene TRBJ2-1; unclear D gene. The CDR3 DNA reads as TGTGCCAGCACCCCCGACACCGCCTCCTACAATGAGCAGTTCTTC. As protein: CASTPDTASYNEQFF.